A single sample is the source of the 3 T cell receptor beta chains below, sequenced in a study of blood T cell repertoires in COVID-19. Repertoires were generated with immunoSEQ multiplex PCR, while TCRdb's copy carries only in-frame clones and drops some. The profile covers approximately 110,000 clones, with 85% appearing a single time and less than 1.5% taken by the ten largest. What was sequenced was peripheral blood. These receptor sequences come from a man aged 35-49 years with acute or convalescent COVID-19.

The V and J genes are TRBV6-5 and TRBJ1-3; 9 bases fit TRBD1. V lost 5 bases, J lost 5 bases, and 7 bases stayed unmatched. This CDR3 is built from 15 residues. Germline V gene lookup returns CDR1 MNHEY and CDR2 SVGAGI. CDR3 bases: TGTGCCAGCAGTCCCGTCGGGACAGGGCGAAACACCATATATTTT. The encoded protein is CASSPVGTGRNTIYF.

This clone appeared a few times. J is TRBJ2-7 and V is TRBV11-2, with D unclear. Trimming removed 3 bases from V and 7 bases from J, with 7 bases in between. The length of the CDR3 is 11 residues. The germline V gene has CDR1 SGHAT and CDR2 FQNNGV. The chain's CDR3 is CASSLGFEQYF. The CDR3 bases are TGTGCCAGCAGCTTGGGCTTTGAGCAGTACTTC.

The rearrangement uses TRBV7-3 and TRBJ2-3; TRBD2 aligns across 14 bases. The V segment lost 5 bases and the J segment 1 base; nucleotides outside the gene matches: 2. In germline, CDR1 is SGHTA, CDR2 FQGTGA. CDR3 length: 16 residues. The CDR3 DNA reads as TGTGCCAGCAGCATGGGACTAGCGGGGGGCACAGATACGCAGTATTTT. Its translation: CASSMGLAGGTDTQYF.